Listed below are T cell receptor beta chains from one sample, sequenced in a study of identical twins. In TCRdb, the 5' RACE reads were re-called with MiXCR into one record per CDR3 protein. Among under 350,000 distinct CDR3 sequences listed, roughly 9.7% were seen once. These data also formed part of another study, on yellow fever vaccine responses in identical twins.

The sample comprised CD8+ T cells sorted from blood. All receptors derive from a young woman in good health. Each CDR3 is given with its conserved first and last residue. D genes are given only for firm matches. The size entry is marked missing in some rows and otherwise reads once, few, many or a size class.

V	J	size	D	CDR3	DNA
TRBV29-1	TRBJ1-2	few	NA	CSVDGDPSPGYTF	TGCAGCGTCGATGGGGACCCTTCACCTGGCTACACCTTC
TRBV20-1	TRBJ2-1	many	NA	CSADPGLGVYNEQFF	TGCAGTGCTGATCCGGGACTCGGGGTATACAATGAGCAGTTCTTC
TRBV2	TRBJ2-7	few	TRBD2	CASEAGTRPLEQYF	TGTGCCAGCGAGGCCGGGACTAGGCCGCTCGAGCAGTACTTC
TRBV7-9	TRBJ2-1	few	TRBD1	CASSLVRDRADNEQFF	TGTGCCAGCAGCTTAGTCCGGGACAGGGCGGACAATGAGCAGTTCTTC
TRBV4-3	TRBJ1-1	NA	NA	CASSQDLGGNTEAFF	TGCGCCAGCAGCCAAGATCTGGGGGGGAACACTGAAGCTTTCTTT
TRBV3-1	TRBJ1-2	few	NA	CASSQDGAGLIDYTF	TGTGCCAGCAGCCAAGATGGTGCAGGGCTGATCGACTACACCTTC
TRBV20-1	TRBJ2-7	many	NA	CSARALTDSYEQYF	TGCAGTGCTAGAGCGCTAACCGACTCCTACGAGCAGTACTTC
TRBV24-1	TRBJ2-6	NA	NA	CATSAPVSGANVLTF	TGTGCCACCAGTGCTCCTGTCTCTGGGGCCAACGTCCTGACTTTC
TRBV4-3	TRBJ2-1	NA	TRBD2	CASSLGLGPHNEQFF	TGCGCCAGCAGCCTGGGACTAGGGCCCCACAATGAGCAGTTCTTC
TRBV7-9	TRBJ2-1	few	NA	CASSLDQSYNEQFF	TGTGCCAGCAGCTTAGACCAGTCCTACAATGAGCAGTTCTTC
TRBV28	TRBJ1-5	NA	NA	CASLAFSNQPQHF	TGTGCCAGCCTGGCTTTTAGCAATCAGCCCCAGCATTTT
TRBV10-3	TRBJ2-7	few	NA	CAISESLEQYF	TGTGCCATCAGTGAGTCGCTAGAGCAGTACTTC
TRBV20-1	TRBJ2-7	many	NA	CSAIPTGAPYEQYF	TGCAGTGCCATTCCAACCGGGGCGCCCTACGAGCAGTACTTC
TRBV7-9	TRBJ2-2	few	NA	CASSLAPQGELFF	TGTGCCAGCAGCTTAGCGCCACAGGGGGAGCTGTTTTTT
TRBV29-1	TRBJ2-1	many	TRBD2	CSVEDSRTSWSSYNEQFF	TGCAGCGTTGAAGATTCCCGGACTAGCTGGTCCTCCTACAATGAGCAGTTCTTC
TRBV4-1	TRBJ2-7	NA	NA	CASSQVGRLDYEQYF	TGCGCCAGCAGCCAAGTTGGCAGGTTAGATTACGAGCAGTACTTC
TRBV12-3/TRBV12-4	TRBJ2-7	few	NA	CASSLGGLGEQYF	TGTGCCAGCAGTTTGGGGGGGCTCGGAGAGCAGTACTTC
TRBV12-5	TRBJ2-7	many	NA	CASGNREGYEQYF	TGTGCTAGTGGCAACAGGGAAGGGTACGAGCAGTACTTC
TRBV5-1	TRBJ2-7	many	TRBD1	CASSWTGQFYEQYF	TGCGCCAGCAGCTGGACAGGCCAGTTCTACGAGCAGTACTTC
TRBV6-1	TRBJ2-6	NA	TRBD1	CASFTDYPGTGKEGNVLTF	TGTGCCAGCTTCACAGATTATCCCGGGACAGGGAAAGAGGGCAACGTCCTGACTTTC
TRBV19	TRBJ2-7	few	TRBD2	CASSPYGGGAYEQYF	TGTGCCAGTAGCCCATACGGGGGAGGGGCCTACGAGCAGTACTTC
TRBV7-9	TRBJ2-3	NA	TRBD1	CASSHARGGPRTDTQYF	TGTGCCAGCAGCCACGCTAGAGGGGGCCCCCGCACAGATACGCAGTATTTT
TRBV7-9	TRBJ2-7	few	NA	CASSSSYGEVTYEQYF	TGTGCCAGCAGCTCCTCATATGGCGAGGTTACCTACGAGCAGTACTTC
TRBV20-1	TRBJ2-7	few	NA	CSARVQGGYEQYF	TGCAGTGCTAGAGTCCAGGGAGGCTACGAGCAGTACTTC
TRBV28	TRBJ2-7	NA	TRBD2	CASSSLAGGDEQYF	TGTGCCAGCAGTTCACTAGCGGGAGGGGACGAGCAGTACTTC
TRBV20-1	TRBJ2-7	NA	TRBD2	CSARDFGLAGLYEQYF	TGCAGTGCTAGAGATTTCGGACTAGCGGGTCTGTACGAGCAGTACTTC
TRBV27	TRBJ2-7	NA	NA	CASKPGPKSYEQYF	TGTGCCAGCAAACCTGGCCCGAAGTCATACGAGCAGTACTTC
TRBV4-2	TRBJ2-7	NA	NA	CASSQEVTSRWEQYF	TGTGCCAGCAGCCAAGAAGTCACTAGCCGTTGGGAGCAGTACTTC
TRBV14	TRBJ1-1	many	TRBD1	CASSSQGTGVEAFF	TGTGCCAGCAGCTCTCAAGGGACAGGAGTTGAAGCTTTCTTT
TRBV6-2/TRBV6-3	TRBJ2-5	NA	NA	CASSYSALEETQYF	TGTGCCAGCAGTTACTCGGCCCTAGAGGAGACCCAGTACTTC
TRBV20-1	TRBJ2-3	many	NA	CSARDGQGLDTQYF	TGCAGTGCTAGAGATGGGCAGGGGTTAGATACGCAGTATTTT
TRBV9	TRBJ1-1	NA	NA	CASRDLGDTEAFF	TGTGCCAGCAGGGACCTTGGGGACACTGAAGCTTTCTTT
TRBV27	TRBJ2-1	few	TRBD2	CASSLPGLAYEQFF	TGTGCCAGCAGCCTACCGGGACTAGCGTATGAGCAGTTCTTC
TRBV15	TRBJ2-3	many	TRBD1	CATSKNRGWDTQYF	TGTGCCACCAGCAAAAACAGGGGCTGGGATACGCAGTATTTT
TRBV19	TRBJ2-7	NA	TRBD1	CASSLGTGYFSYEQYF	TGTGCCAGTAGTCTCGGGACAGGGTACTTCAGCTACGAGCAGTACTTC